These 25 T cell receptor beta chains came from one sample sequenced in a study of blood T cell repertoires in COVID-19 (dated by TCRdb to about 2020). Library preparation employed the immunoSEQ multiplex PCR assay. TCRdb took this table from immuneACCESS and kept in-frame rearrangements with V and J called. Such tables lack part of the clones; where checked against another copy, unresolved V genes explain under half of the gap, and the rest is unexplained. The sample contains 160,000 or so clones, around 83% of them found a single time. The top ten clonotypes cover approximately 0.99% of the sample. Specimen: peripheral blood. These TCRs come from a man between 40 and 49 years old with acute or convalescent COVID-19.

V and J are TRBV12-3 or TRBV12-4 and TRBJ1-5; D remains unclear. V dropped 3 bases and J dropped 5 bases, with 8 bases sitting between them. The CDR3 extends over 13 amino acids. Here the CDR3 reads CASSFAADQPQHF. The CDR3 nucleotides are TGTGCCAGCAGTTTTGCGGCAGATCAGCCCCAGCATTTT.

The chain is built from TRBV5-1 and TRBJ2-1; TRBD1 matches at 10 bases. Germline-derived CDR1 and CDR2 are SGHRS and YFSETQ. There are 16 residues in the CDR3. The trim removed 3 bases at V and 7 bases at J, leaving 10 bases unmatched. CDR3 region: CASSWDRQGANNEQFF. The CDR3 DNA follows: TGCGCCAGCAGCTGGGACCGACAGGGGGCAAATAATGAGCAGTTCTTC.

The chain's CDR3 is CASSLGQSYNEQFF. The CDR3 region has the DNA TGCGCCAGCAGCTTGGGACAGTCCTACAATGAGCAGTTCTTC. The V and J genes are TRBV5-1 and TRBJ2-1, with D possibly TRBD1 on 5 matching bases. V was clipped by 0 bases and J by 1 base, with 5 bases between them. Germline V gives CDR1 SGHRS, CDR2 YFSETQ. CDR3 length: 14 residues.

This chain links TRBV19 with TRBJ2-7; tentative D call: TRBD1 (6 bases). The CDR3 consists of 14 residues. Germline CDR1 is LNHDA and CDR2 is SQIVND (reference sequence). Trimming stripped 3 bases from V and 0 bases from J, with 9 bases between. The CDR3 coding sequence is TGTGCCAGTAGTATGGGGGACAACTCCTACGAGCAGTACTTC. This gives the protein CASSMGDNSYEQYF. The variable domain in full, completed from reference TRBV19 and TRBJ2-7, reads DGGITQSPKYLFRKEGQNVTLSCEQNLNHDAMYWYRQDPGQGLRLIYYSQIVNDFQKGDIAEGYSVSREKKESFPLTVTSAQKNPTAFYLCASSMGDNSYEQYFGPGTRLTVT.

The chain has TRBV5-5 and TRBJ2-7; 9 nucleotides align to TRBD1. V trimming: 2 bases; J trimming: 2 bases; junction bases outside the gene matches: 2. The germline CDR1 and CDR2 sequences are SGHKS and YYEKEE (reference sequence). The CDR3 spans 14 residues. The CDR3: CASSLGDRAYEQYF. Written as DNA, the CDR3 is TGTGCCAGCAGCTTAGGGGACAGGGCCTACGAGCAGTACTTC.

This rearrangement joins TRBV18 to TRBJ2-5; D gene uncertain. CDR1 and CDR2 from the germline V gene are KGHSH and LQKENI. The CDR3 loop spans 15 amino acids. V was trimmed by 1 base and J by 5 bases, leaving 14 bases between them. CDR3 nucleotide sequence: TGTGCCAGCTCACCACAGGATGGTAGCCTGGAGACCCAGTACTTC. It specifies CASSPQDGSLETQYF.

V gene TRBV6-4 combines with J gene TRBJ1-1; no definite D call. There are 15 residues in the CDR3. V was clipped by 3 bases and J by 0 bases, with 11 bases between them. Looked up from germline, CDR1 is MRHNA and CDR2 is SNTAGT. The CDR3 DNA reads as TGTGCCAGCAGTGAGAAAAGGAGGTTGAACACTGAAGCTTTCTTT. Protein: CASSEKRRLNTEAFF.

This clone was observed once. The rearrangement links TRBV6-1 to TRBJ2-7; 7 positions match TRBD1. Germline V gene sequence: CDR1 MNHNS, CDR2 SASEGT. The CDR3 sequence is 14 residues long. The trim removed 2 bases at V and 6 bases at J, leaving 7 bases unmatched. The CDR3 nucleotides read TGTGCCAGCAGTGAATCTGACAGGGTGGGCGAGCAGTACTTC. Residues: CASSESDRVGEQYF.

The V call is TRBV30, the J call TRBJ2-5; tentative D call: TRBD2 (5 bases). V was cut by 1 base and J by 4 bases, with 13 bases left in between. The CDR3 loop spans 14 amino acids. Germline V CDR1 and CDR2: GTSNPN, SVGIG (reference sequence). CDR3 sequence reads: CAWSAGDLGETQYF. Here the CDR3 DNA reads TGTGCCTGGAGTGCCGGGGATCTAGGAGAGACCCAGTACTTC.

The V call is TRBV14, the J call TRBJ2-2; D gene ambiguous. CDR3 length equals 14 residues. V was cut by 2 bases and J by 8 bases, with 12 bases left in between. CDR1 is SGHDN, CDR2 FVKESK, per germline. CDR3 DNA: TGTGCCAGCAGCCAAAGAGAATACCGGGGGGAGCTGTTTTTT. Translated, it gives CASSQREYRGELFF.

This clone appeared a single time. This rearrangement joins TRBV11-3 to TRBJ1-4, with TRBD1 as a possible D gene (5 bases). The CDR3 length is 15 residues. Trimming removed 4 bases at V and 7 bases at J, with 16 bases between. The germline CDR1 and CDR2 sequences are SGHNT and YENEEA. This CDR3 reads CASSSPQGKGEKLFF. CDR3 DNA: TGTGCCAGCAGCTCGCCTCAGGGAAAGGGTGAAAAACTGTTTTTT.

The CDR3 nucleotides read TGTGCCACCAGTGAGGCGGGGGGGCCCTACAATGAGCAGTTCTTC. Translation: CATSEAGGPYNEQFF. The chain combines TRBV24-1 with TRBJ2-1, with 9 bases aligning to TRBD2. The V gene end was trimmed by 4 bases and the J gene end by 2 bases; junction bases not matched to a gene: 2. Germline loops: CDR1 KGHDR, CDR2 SFDVKD. The CDR3 is 15 amino acids.

The chain has TRBV9 and TRBJ2-5, with 7 nucleotides matching TRBD2. The germline CDR1 and CDR2 sequences are SGDLS and YYNGEE. The CDR3 consists of 15 residues. The junction had 10 bases not matched to a gene; V was cut back by 4 bases and J by 4 bases. CDR3 protein: CASSSALGEGETQYF. CDR3 in DNA: TGTGCCAGCAGCTCGGCCTTAGGGGAGGGAGAGACCCAGTACTTC.

This chain links TRBV12-3 or TRBV12-4 with TRBJ1-3; no clear D. The germline V and J ends were trimmed by 6 bases and 11 bases, with 14 bases remaining between them. CDR3 length: 12 residues. The CDR3 sequence: CASSLQVLPIYF. The CDR3 DNA follows: TGTGCCAGCAGCCTCCAGGTTTTGCCCATATATTTT.

This clone was seen more than once but under ten times. The chain combines TRBV9 with TRBJ2-7, with D maybe TRBD1 (5 bases). The CDR3 loop spans 14 amino acids. Germline CDR1 SGDLS, CDR2 YYNGEE. The ends were cut back, 0 bases at V and 5 bases at J, with 12 bases in the middle. The CDR3 bases are TGTGCCAGCAGCGTAGAAGGGGTTCGGGACGAGCAGTACTTC. Protein: CASSVEGVRDEQYF.

The chain has TRBV30 and TRBJ2-1, with D uncertain. Germline V CDR1 and CDR2: GTSNPN, SVGIG (reference sequence). V shed 4 bases and J shed 5 bases, with 12 bases lying between them. The CDR3 is 13 residues long. CDR3 nucleotide sequence: TGTGCCTGGACGGAACAGTTAAACAATGAGCAGTTCTTC. Residues: CAWTEQLNNEQFF.

The genes are TRBV5-1 and TRBJ1-2; TRBD1 aligns across 8 bases. In germline, CDR1 is SGHRS, CDR2 YFSETQ. This CDR3 has 14 residues. V was pared by 4 bases and J by 4 bases, with 6 bases of the junction left unmatched. The CDR3 reads CASSATGTGYGYTF. The CDR3 DNA reads TGCGCCAGCAGCGCCACCGGGACAGGCTATGGCTACACCTTC.

The chain is built from TRBV6-6 and TRBJ1-2; D may be TRBD1 (5 bases). Trimming pared 7 bases from V and 8 bases from J, leaving 17 bases between. CDR3 length equals 13 residues. Germline loops: CDR1 MNHNY, CDR2 SVGAGI (reference sequence). The CDR3: CASTWGGTEGYTF. For the CDR3, the DNA is TGTGCCAGCACCTGGGGGGGGACCGAAGGCTACACCTTC.

The genes are TRBV5-6 and TRBJ2-7; 10 bases agree with TRBD1. This CDR3 contains 16 residues. Losses at the gene ends were 4 bases for V and 3 bases for J; bases not matched to a gene: 10. The germline CDR1 and CDR2 sequences are SGHDT and YYEEEE. CDR3 sequence: CASSTYWTGGVYEQYF. Here the CDR3 DNA reads TGTGCCAGCAGCACTTACTGGACAGGGGGAGTCTACGAGCAGTACTTC.

The chain uses TRBV5-1 and TRBJ2-7, with D tentatively TRBD1 (7 bases). This CDR3 contains 15 residues. V shed 5 bases and J shed 1 base, with 16 bases lying between them. In germline, CDR1 is SGHRS, CDR2 YFSETQ. CDR3 bases: TGCGCCAGCAGACGGGAGACAGGGCCATCCTACGAGCAGTACTTC. Residues: CASRRETGPSYEQYF.

The chain uses TRBV27 and TRBJ1-1; no definite D call. The CDR3 length is 17 residues. Germline V gene sequence: CDR1 MNHEY, CDR2 SMNVEV (reference sequence). V gave up 6 bases and J gave up 4 bases, with 24 bases separating them. The CDR3 bases are TGTGCCAGCAGGTCTCTTAAGTTGGAGATGTCGGGCACTGAAGCTTTCTTT. Translation gives CASRSLKLEMSGTEAFF.

This clone was seen more than once but under ten times. V usage is TRBV6-5 and J usage is TRBJ1-2; D not resolved. This CDR3 region has 13 residues. V shed 6 bases and J shed 3 bases, with 11 bases lying between them. CDR1 and CDR2 from the germline V gene are MNHEY and SVGAGI. CDR3 nucleotide sequence: TGTGCCAGCAGACCGATGAGGGACTATGGCTACACCTTC. It translates to CASRPMRDYGYTF.

The gene calls are TRBV6-2 or TRBV6-3 and TRBJ2-5; the match to TRBD2 covers 9 bases. The CDR3 contains 16 residues. Per germline, CDR1 MNHEY and CDR2 SVGEGT. V lost 1 base, J lost 0 bases, and 3 bases stayed unmatched. Here the CDR3 DNA reads TGTGCCAGCAGTTACTTAGCTAGCGGGGACCAAGAGACCCAGTACTTC. This gives the protein CASSYLASGDQETQYF.

The chain couples TRBV10-3 to TRBJ2-1; 8 bases align to TRBD2. V lost 11 bases, J lost 8 bases, and 8 bases stayed unmatched. Germline V CDR1 and CDR2: ENHRY, SYGVKD. This CDR3 comprises 12 residues. DNA for the CDR3: TGTGCCTCGCGGGGGGCCACCGATGAGCAGTTCTTC. It yields the protein CASRGATDEQFF.

The chain is built from TRBV30 and TRBJ2-7; the match to TRBD2 covers 7 bases. The CDR3 has 13 residues. V lost 0 bases and J lost 3; bases outside the gene matches: 2. Germline V gene lookup returns CDR1 GTSNPN and CDR2 SVGIG (reference sequence). The CDR3 is CAWSVGGGYEQYF. In nucleotides, the CDR3 is TGTGCCTGGAGTGTTGGGGGGGGCTACGAGCAGTACTTC.